This TCR beta chain was retrieved from a study of blood T cell repertoires in COVID-19. TCRdb keeps only in-frame clones here, not all; method: immunoSEQ multiplex PCR. This table has about 220,000 clones, roughly 87% appearing once. The CDR3 totals 14 residues. Germline loops: CDR1 SGHNT, CDR2 YENEEA. V shed 6 bases and J 6 bases; nucleotides not matched to a gene: 9. The chain has TRBV11-3 and TRBJ2-5; 8 nucleotides match TRBD2. The TCR sequence derives from a man aged 35-49 years with active or convalescent COVID-19. The sample was peripheral blood. CDR3 coding DNA: TGTGCCAGCAGTTTTAGCGGGGCCGGGCAGACCCAGTACTTC. Protein product: CASSFSGAGQTQYF.